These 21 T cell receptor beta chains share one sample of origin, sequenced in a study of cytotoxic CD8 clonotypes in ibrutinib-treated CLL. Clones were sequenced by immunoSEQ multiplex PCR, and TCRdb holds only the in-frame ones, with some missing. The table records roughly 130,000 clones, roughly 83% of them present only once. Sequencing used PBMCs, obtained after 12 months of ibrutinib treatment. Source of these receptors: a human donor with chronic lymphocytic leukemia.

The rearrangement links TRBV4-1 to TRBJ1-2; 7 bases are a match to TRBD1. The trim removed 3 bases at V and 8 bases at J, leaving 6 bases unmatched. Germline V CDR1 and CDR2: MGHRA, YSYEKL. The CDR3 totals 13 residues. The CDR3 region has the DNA TGCGCCAGCAGCCAGGGGACAGCGGGCGGCTACACCTTC. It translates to CASSQGTAGGYTF.

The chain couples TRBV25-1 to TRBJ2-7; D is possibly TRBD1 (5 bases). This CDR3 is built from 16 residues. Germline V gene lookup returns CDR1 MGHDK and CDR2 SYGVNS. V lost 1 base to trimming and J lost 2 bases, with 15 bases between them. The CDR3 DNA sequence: TGTGCCAGCAGTGAATCTCCCCGGACACATACCTACGAGCAGTACTTC. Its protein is CASSESPRTHTYEQYF.

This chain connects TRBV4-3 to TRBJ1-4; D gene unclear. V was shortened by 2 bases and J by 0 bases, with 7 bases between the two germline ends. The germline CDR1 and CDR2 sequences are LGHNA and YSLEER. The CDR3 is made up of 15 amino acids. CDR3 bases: TGCGCCAGCAGCCAAAGTTTGGCAACTAATGAAAAACTGTTTTTT. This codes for CASSQSLATNEKLFF.

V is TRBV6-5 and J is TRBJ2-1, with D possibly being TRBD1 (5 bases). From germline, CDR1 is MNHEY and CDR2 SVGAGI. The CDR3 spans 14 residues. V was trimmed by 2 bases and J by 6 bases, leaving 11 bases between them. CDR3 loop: CASSYGAGPNEQFF. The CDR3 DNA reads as TGTGCCAGCAGTTACGGGGCAGGGCCCAATGAGCAGTTCTTC.

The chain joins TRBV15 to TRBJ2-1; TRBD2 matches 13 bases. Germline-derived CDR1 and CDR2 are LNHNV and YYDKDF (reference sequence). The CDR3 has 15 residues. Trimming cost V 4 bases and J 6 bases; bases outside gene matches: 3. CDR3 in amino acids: CATSTGTSGANEQFF. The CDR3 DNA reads TGTGCCACCAGCACCGGGACTAGCGGGGCCAATGAGCAGTTCTTC.

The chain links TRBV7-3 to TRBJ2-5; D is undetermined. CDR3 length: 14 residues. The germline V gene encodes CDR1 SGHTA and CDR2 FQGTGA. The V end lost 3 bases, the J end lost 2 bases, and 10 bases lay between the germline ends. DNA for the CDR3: TGTGCCAGCAGCTTTGATAATCAGCAAGAGACCCAGTACTTC. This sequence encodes CASSFDNQQETQYF. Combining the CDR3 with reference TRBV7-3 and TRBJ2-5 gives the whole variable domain GAGVSQTPSNKVTEKGKYVELRCDPISGHTALYWYRQSLGQGPEFLIYFQGTGAADDSGLPNDRFFAVRPEGSVSTLKIQRTERGDSAVYLCASSFDNQQETQYFGPGTRLLVL.

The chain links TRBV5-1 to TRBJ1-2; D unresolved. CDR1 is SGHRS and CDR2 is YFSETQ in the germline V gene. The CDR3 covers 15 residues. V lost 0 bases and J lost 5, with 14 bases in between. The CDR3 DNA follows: TGCGCCAGCAGCTTGGGGGGAATCCCCAGTTATGGCTACACCTTC. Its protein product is CASSLGGIPSYGYTF.

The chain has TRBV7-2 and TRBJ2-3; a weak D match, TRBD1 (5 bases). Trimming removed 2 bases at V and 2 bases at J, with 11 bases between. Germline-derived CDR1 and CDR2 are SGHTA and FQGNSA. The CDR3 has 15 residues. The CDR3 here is CASSLFDRSTDTQYF. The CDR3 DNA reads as TGTGCCAGCAGCTTATTCGACAGATCCACAGATACGCAGTATTTT.

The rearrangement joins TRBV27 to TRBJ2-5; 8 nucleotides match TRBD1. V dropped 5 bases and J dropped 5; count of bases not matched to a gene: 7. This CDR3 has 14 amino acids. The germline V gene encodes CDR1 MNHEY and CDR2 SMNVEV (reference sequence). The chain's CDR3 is CASSLLQGEETQYF. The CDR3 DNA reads TGTGCCAGCAGTCTACTACAGGGGGAGGAGACCCAGTACTTC.

CDR3 sequence: CASSIGTSGLGEQFF. The CDR3 DNA is TGTGCCAGTAGTATCGGGACTAGCGGTCTTGGGGAGCAGTTCTTC. The rearrangement links TRBV19 to TRBJ2-1, with 11 bases lining up with TRBD2. There are 15 residues in the CDR3. The junction had 8 bases not matched to a gene; V was cut back by 3 bases and J by 10 bases. Germline CDR1 LNHDA, CDR2 SQIVND (reference sequence).

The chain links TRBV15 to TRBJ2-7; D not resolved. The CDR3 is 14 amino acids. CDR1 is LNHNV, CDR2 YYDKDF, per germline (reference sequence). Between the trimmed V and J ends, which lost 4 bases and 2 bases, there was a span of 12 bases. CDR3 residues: CATSKDLQPYEQYF. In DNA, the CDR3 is TGTGCCACCAGCAAAGACCTTCAACCCTACGAGCAGTACTTC.

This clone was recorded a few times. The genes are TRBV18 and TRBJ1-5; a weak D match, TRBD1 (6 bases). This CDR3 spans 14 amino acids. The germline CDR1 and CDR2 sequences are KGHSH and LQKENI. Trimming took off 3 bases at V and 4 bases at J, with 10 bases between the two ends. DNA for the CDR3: TGTGCCAGCTCACCGGACAGCGGGAATCAGCCCCAGCATTTT. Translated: CASSPDSGNQPQHF.

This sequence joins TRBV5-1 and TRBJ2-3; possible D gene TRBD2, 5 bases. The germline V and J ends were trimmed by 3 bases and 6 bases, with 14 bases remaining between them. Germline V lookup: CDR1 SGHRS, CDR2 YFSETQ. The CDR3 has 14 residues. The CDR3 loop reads CASSSGLFSDTQYF. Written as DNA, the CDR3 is TGCGCCAGCAGCTCCGGACTTTTCTCGGATACGCAGTATTTT. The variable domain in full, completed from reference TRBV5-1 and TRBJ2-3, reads KAGVTQTPRYLIKTRGQQVTLSCSPISGHRSVSWYQQTPGQGLQFLFEYFSETQRNKGNFPGRFSGRQFSNSRSEMNVSTLELGDSALYLCASSSGLFSDTQYFGPGTRLTVL.

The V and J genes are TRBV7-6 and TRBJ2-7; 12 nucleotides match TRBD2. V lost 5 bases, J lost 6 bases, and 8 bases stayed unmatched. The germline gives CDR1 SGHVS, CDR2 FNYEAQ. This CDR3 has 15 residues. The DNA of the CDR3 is TGTGCCAGCAGCACCCCTAGCGGGAGGGATACCGAGCAGTACTTC. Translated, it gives CASSTPSGRDTEQYF.

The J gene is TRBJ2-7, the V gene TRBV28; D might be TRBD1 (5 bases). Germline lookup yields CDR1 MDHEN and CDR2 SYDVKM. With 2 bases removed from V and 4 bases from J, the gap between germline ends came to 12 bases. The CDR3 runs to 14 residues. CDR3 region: CASSLALGRYEQYF. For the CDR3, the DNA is TGTGCCAGCAGTTTAGCTCTGGGGCGGTACGAGCAGTACTTC. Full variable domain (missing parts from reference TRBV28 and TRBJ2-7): DVKVTQSSRYLVKRTGEKVFLECVQDMDHENMFWYRQDPGLGLRLIYFSYDVKMKEKGDIPEGYSVSREKKERFSLILESASTNQTSMYLCASSLALGRYEQYFGPGTRLTVT.

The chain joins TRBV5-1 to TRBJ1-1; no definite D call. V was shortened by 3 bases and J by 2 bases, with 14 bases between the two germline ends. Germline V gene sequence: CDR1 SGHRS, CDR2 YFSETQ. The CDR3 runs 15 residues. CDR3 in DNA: TGCGCCAGCAGCTACGGAGGAGTAGAAAACACTGAAGCTTTCTTT. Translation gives CASSYGGVENTEAFF. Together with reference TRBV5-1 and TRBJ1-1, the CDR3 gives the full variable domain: KAGVTQTPRYLIKTRGQQVTLSCSPISGHRSVSWYQQTPGQGLQFLFEYFSETQRNKGNFPGRFSGRQFSNSRSEMNVSTLELGDSALYLCASSYGGVENTEAFFGQGTRLTVV.

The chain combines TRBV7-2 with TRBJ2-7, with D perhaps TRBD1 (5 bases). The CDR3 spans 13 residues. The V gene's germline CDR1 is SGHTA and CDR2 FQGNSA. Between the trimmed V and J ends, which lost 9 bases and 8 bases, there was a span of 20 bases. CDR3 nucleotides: TGTGCCAGTGCGGTCGCAGGGTACCAAAAGCAGTACTTC. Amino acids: CASAVAGYQKQYF.

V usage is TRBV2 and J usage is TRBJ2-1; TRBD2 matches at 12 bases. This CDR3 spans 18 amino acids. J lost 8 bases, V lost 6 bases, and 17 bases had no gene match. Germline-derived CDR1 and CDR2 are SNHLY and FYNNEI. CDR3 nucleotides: TGTGCCAGCAGGGGACAAGGACTAGCGGGAAGGGACCGACATGAGCAGTTCTTC. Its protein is CASRGQGLAGRDRHEQFF.

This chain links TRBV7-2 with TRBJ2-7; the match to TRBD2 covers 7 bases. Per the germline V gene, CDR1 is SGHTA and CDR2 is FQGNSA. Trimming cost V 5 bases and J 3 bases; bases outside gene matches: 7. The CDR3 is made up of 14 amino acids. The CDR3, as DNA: TGTGCCAGCAGCCCTCGACTAGCAGACTACGAGCAGTACTTC. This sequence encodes CASSPRLADYEQYF.

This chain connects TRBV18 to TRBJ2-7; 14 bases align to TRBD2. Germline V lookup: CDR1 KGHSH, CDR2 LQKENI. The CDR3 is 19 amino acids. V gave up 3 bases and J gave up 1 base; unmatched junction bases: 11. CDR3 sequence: CASSPRQGLAGVSSYEQYF. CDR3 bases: TGTGCCAGCTCACCGAGACAGGGACTAGCGGGAGTCTCATCCTACGAGCAGTACTTC.

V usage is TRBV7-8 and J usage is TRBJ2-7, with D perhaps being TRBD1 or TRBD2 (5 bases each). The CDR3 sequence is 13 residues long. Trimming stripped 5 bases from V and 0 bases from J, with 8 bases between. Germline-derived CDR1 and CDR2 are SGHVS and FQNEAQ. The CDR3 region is CASSPGTSYEQYF. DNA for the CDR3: TGTGCCAGCAGCCCGGGGACCTCCTACGAGCAGTACTTC.